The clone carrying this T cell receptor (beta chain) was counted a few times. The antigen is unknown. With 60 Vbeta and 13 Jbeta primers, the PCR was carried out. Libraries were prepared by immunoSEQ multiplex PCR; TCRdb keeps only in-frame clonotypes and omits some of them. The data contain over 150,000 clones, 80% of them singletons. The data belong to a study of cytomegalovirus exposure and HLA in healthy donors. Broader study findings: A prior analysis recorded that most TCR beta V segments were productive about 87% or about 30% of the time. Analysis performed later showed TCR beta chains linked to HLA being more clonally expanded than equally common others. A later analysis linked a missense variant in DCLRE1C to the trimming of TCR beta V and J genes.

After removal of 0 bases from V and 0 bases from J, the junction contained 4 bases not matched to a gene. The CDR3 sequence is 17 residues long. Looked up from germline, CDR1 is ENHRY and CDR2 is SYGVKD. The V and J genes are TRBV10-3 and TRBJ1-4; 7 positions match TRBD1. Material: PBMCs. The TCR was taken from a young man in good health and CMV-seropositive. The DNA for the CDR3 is TGTGCCATCAGTGAGTCGGGACAGCCAGCAACTAATGAAAAACTGTTTTTT. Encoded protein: CAISESGQPATNEKLFF.